This T cell receptor beta chain stems from a study of blood T cell repertoires in COVID-19. Study information: The study drew acute and convalescent COVID-19 samples from the United States, Italy and Spain. The cDNA or gDNA used as material had been derived from T cells, B-cell-depleted T cells, or PBMCs.

Methods used by the authors: The assay estimated nucleated cells by amplifying reference gene primers. The table came from immunoSEQ multiplex PCR; TCRdb's copy has only in-frame clones and leaves some out. V and J calls and clone size follow that table, whereas D and trimming were derived from the DNA. Of approximately 60,000 clones listed, roughly three quarters are singletons. Between the trimmed V and J ends, which lost 11 bases and 1 base, there was a span of 14 bases. Germline V gene sequence: CDR1 MNHEY, CDR2 SVGAGI. This CDR3 has 13 amino acids. The clonotype comes from a man aged 55 to 69 with acute or convalescent COVID-19. The sequenced sample consisted of peripheral blood. This chain links TRBV6-5 with TRBJ1-1; perhaps TRBD1 as D (6 bases). For the CDR3, the DNA is TGTGCCGGATCGACAGGAACGAACACTGAAGCTTTCTTT. The encoded protein is CAGSTGTNTEAFF.